Below, 10 T cell receptor beta chains from the same sample are listed, as sequenced in a study of Ad26.COV2.S vaccination and SARS-CoV-2 variants. Treatment reported: roughly 20 received Ad26.COV2.S at low or high dose, single or two shots; 5 received placebo; per-sample allocation not given. Vaccine and placebo recipients were sampled on day 63 after the first injection. Data came from immunoSEQ multiplex PCR; TCRdb stores just in-frame clones and leaves some out. This table holds 350,000 to 500,000 clones, roughly 88% found once. The source material was peripheral blood, sampled in a trial of Ad26.COV2.S vaccine versus placebo. The source is a person between 18 and 65 years old who received the Ad26.COV2.S COVID-19 vaccine or a placebo.

This clone was counted a single time. The chain combines TRBV9 with TRBJ1-3; D remains unclear. Germline assignment: CDR1 SGDLS and CDR2 YYNGEE. Trimming removed 0 bases at V and 4 bases at J, with 14 bases between. The CDR3 is 16 residues long. The CDR3 loop reads CASSVEARNRGNTIYF. The CDR3 nucleotides read TGTGCCAGCAGCGTAGAGGCCAGAAACCGGGGAAACACCATATATTTT.

The V gene is TRBV5-6, the J gene TRBJ2-5, with 7 bases aligning to TRBD2. This CDR3 contains 18 residues. Germline V CDR1 and CDR2: SGHDT, YYEEEE. Losses at the gene ends were 0 bases for V and 4 bases for J; bases not matched to a gene: 15. CDR3 nucleotide sequence: TGTGCCAGCAGCTTGGTGCGGACTAGGGGACGTCCATTAGAGACCCAGTACTTC. This encodes CASSLVRTRGRPLETQYF.

V is TRBV11-3 and J is TRBJ2-1; tentative D call: TRBD1 (5 bases). The V end was cut by 1 base, the J end by 10 bases, with 5 bases between. CDR1 and CDR2 (germline): SGHNT, YENEEA. The CDR3 contains 11 residues. CDR3 protein: CASSLGGEQFF. The CDR3 DNA follows: TGTGCCAGCAGCTTAGGGGGCGAGCAGTTCTTC.

V is TRBV4-2 and J is TRBJ2-3; the D is unclear. The V gene's germline CDR1 is LGHNA and CDR2 YNFKEQ. The CDR3 is 14 amino acids. Trimming took off 1 base at V and 8 bases at J, with 13 bases between the two ends. For the CDR3, the DNA is TGTGCCAGCAGCCAAGGCAGTGGCGGAACTACGCAGTATTTT. It specifies CASSQGSGGTTQYF.

This chain links TRBV7-2 with TRBJ2-1, with D unclear. The CDR3 totals 14 residues. Germline V gene lookup returns CDR1 SGHTA and CDR2 FQGNSA. The V gene lost 5 bases and the J gene lost 0 bases, with 8 bases spanning the gap. Written as DNA, the CDR3 is TGTGCCAGCAGCCCTGGCGTCTCCTACAATGAGCAGTTCTTC. Translation gives CASSPGVSYNEQFF.

This clone was detected once. CDR3 loop: CASTRYFSGGVRNTEAFF. CDR3 nucleotide sequence: TGTGCCAGCACCCGTTATTTCTCGGGGGGCGTGAGGAACACTGAAGCTTTCTTT. V is TRBV11-2 and J is TRBJ1-1; TRBD1 is a possible D gene (6 bases). CDR1 is SGHAT, CDR2 FQNNGV, per germline. The CDR3 extends over 18 amino acids. The V and J ends lost 7 bases and 1 base respectively, with 25 bases between them.

The rearrangement links TRBV19 to TRBJ1-4; D may be TRBD1 (6 bases). The V and J ends lost 4 bases and 14 bases respectively, with 20 bases between them. From germline, CDR1 is LNHDA and CDR2 SQIVND (reference sequence). This CDR3 spans 14 amino acids. The CDR3 is CASSTGQGGPPLFF. In DNA form, the CDR3 reads TGTGCCAGTAGTACGGGACAAGGGGGTCCGCCGCTGTTTTTT.

This clone was observed a few times. The chain links TRBV3-1 (or the pseudogene TRBV3-2) to TRBJ1-5; D gene unclear. The V and J ends lost 5 bases and 7 bases respectively, with 24 bases between them. Germline V gene data show CDR1 as LGHDT and CDR2 as YNNKEL (reference sequence). CDR3 length: 17 amino acids. The CDR3 region has the DNA TGTGCCAGCAGCTCACGGAGGGCTCGCGGGAATTTCCAGCCCCAGCATTTT. Protein sequence: CASSSRRARGNFQPQHF.

The chain recombines TRBV15 with TRBJ2-1; D is perhaps TRBD1 (5 bases). The germline V gene encodes CDR1 LNHNV and CDR2 YYDKDF (reference sequence). The CDR3 length is 13 residues. The V and J ends lost 3 bases and 8 bases respectively, with 11 bases between them. The CDR3, as DNA: TGTGCCACCAGCAGGGGGCTTTTTGATGAGCAGTTCTTC. Its protein product is CATSRGLFDEQFF.

This chain joins TRBV11-3 and TRBJ2-1, with 10 positions matching TRBD2. CDR1 and CDR2 (germline): SGHNT, YENEEA. V lost 4 bases and J lost 4; bases outside the gene matches: 4. The CDR3 spans 15 residues. The CDR3 spells CASSSGLAVYNEQFF. In DNA, the CDR3 is TGTGCCAGCAGCTCCGGACTAGCGGTTTACAATGAGCAGTTCTTC.